This T cell receptor (beta chain) was identified in a study of radiotherapy plus CTLA-4 blockade in lung cancer. Study as a whole: Overall, approximately 18% of patients showed an objective response, while approximately 30% attained disease control.

In chemo-refractory metastatic non-small-cell lung cancer, patients got ipilimumab CTLA-4 blockade together with focal radiation. The study's findings and limits: Expansion of tumor-derived TCR clones was observed in blood after radiotherapy plus ipilimumab. Early blood T cell clone changes and increased post-radiation serum interferon-beta were reportedly the strongest response predictors.

Comment on this clone: Its target is not known.

The germline V gene has CDR1 SGHAT and CDR2 FQNNGV. This CDR3 has 15 residues. With 2 bases clipped from V and 4 bases from J, the junction kept 5 bases outside the gene matches. Generated by immunoSEQ multiplex PCR, the TCRdb table keeps only in-frame clones and is missing some. The data contain about 45,000 clones, approximately 76% of them singletons. Here the sequenced sample was peripheral blood, taken from a patient treated with radiotherapy plus ipilimumab. The chain joins TRBV11-2 to TRBJ1-5, with 7 bases that match TRBD1. The receptor was isolated from a human donor with non-small cell lung cancer who had stable disease on radiotherapy plus ipilimumab. The DNA of the CDR3 is TGTGCCAGCAGCTTACAGGGGGTGTGGAATCAGCCCCAGCATTTT. This encodes CASSLQGVWNQPQHF.